This T cell receptor beta chain derives from a study of early stage breast cancer tumors. General study points: In about 90% of the 16 patients, blood comparison separated tumor from normal breast.

With respect to this clone: The antigen remains unidentified.

Trimming left V 5 bases short and J 8 bases short, with 12 bases between. The CDR3 loop spans 12 amino acids. Germline CDR1 and CDR2: GTSNPN and SVGIG (reference sequence). The data were produced by immunoSEQ multiplex PCR, yet TCRdb's version contains in-frame clones alone and is incomplete. The sample includes tens of thousands of clones, around 72% of them seen just once. The sequence was obtained from a person aged 45 to 59 with breast cancer. The rearrangement joins TRBV30 to TRBJ1-4; D gene unclear. The sample comprised blood. CDR3 sequence: CAWSAGIEKLFF. The CDR3 coding sequence is TGTGCCTGGTCCGCGGGTATAGAAAAACTGTTTTTT. The whole variable domain, remainder taken from reference TRBV30 and TRBJ1-4, is SQTIHQWPATLVQPVGSPLSLECTVEGTSNPNLYWYRQAAGRGLQLLFYSVGIGQISSEVPQNLSASRPQDRQFILSSKKLLLSDSGFYLCAWSAGIEKLFFGSGTQLSVL.